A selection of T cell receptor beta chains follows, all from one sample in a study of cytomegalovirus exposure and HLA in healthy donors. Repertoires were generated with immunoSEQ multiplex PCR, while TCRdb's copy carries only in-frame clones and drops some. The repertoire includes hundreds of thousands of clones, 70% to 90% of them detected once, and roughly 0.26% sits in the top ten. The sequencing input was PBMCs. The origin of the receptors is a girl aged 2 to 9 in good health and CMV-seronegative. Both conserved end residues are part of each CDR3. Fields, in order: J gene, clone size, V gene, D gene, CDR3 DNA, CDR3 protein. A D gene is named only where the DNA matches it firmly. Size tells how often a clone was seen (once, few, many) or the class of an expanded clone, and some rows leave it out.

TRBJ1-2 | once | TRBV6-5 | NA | TGTGCCACCCTCAACAGGGCGCTGAGGTTCGGCTACACCTTC | CATLNRALRFGYTF
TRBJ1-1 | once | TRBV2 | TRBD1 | TGTGCCAGCAGTTATAGGACAGGGAACACTGAAGCTTTCTTT | CASSYRTGNTEAFF
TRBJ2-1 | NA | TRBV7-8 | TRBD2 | TGTGCCAGCAGCTTAGAACTAGCGGGCGGAAATGAGCAGTTCTTC | CASSLELAGGNEQFF
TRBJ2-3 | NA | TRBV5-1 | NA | TGCGCCAGCAGCGGGGCCGATCCAGATACGCAGTATTTT | CASSGADPDTQYF
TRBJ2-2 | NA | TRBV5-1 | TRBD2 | TGCGCCAGCAGCTTGGAACTAGCGGACACCGGGGAGCTGTTTTTT | CASSLELADTGELFF
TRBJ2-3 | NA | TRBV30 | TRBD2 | TGTGCCTGGAATGCGGGAGGGAGGGTCGATACGCAGTATTTT | CAWNAGGRVDTQYF
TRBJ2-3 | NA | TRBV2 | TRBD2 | TGTGCCAGCATGCTAGCGGGAGGGCAAGGAGATACGCAGTATTTT | CASMLAGGQGDTQYF
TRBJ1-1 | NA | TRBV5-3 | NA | TGTGCCAGAAGCTCCCCCTATGTCGAAGCTTTCTTT | CARSSPYVEAFF
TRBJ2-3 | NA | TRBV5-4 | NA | TGTGCCACCAACGGGGGAAGGCTTACGCAGTATTTT | CATNGGRLTQYF
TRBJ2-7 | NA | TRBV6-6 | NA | TGTGCCAGCAGTTACGGGGGGGCTCCCTACGAGCAGTACTTC | CASSYGGAPYEQYF
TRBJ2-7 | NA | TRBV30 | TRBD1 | TGTGCCTGGAGTCCCGACAGACAGGGGCTGAACGAGCAGTACTTC | CAWSPDRQGLNEQYF
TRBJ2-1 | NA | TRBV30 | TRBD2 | TGTGCCTGGCGGGAACTAGCGGGGGCCGGATCCTACAATGAGCAGTTCTTC | CAWRELAGAGSYNEQFF
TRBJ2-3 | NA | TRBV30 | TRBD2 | TGTGCCTGGACCCCGGGACTAGCGGGAGCCATGTCTAGCACAGATACGCAGTATTTT | CAWTPGLAGAMSSTDTQYF
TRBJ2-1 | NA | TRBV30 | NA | TGTGCCTGGAGTAAGCGCAGCAAGTGGTTGATTGATGAGCAGTTCTTC | CAWSKRSKWLIDEQFF
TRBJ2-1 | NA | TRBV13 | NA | TGTGCCAGCAGCTCTCTACCCCGCGGTCACAATGAGCAGTTCTTC | CASSSLPRGHNEQFF
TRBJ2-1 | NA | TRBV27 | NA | TGTGCCAGCAGTGACTCCTTATACAATGAGCAGTTCTTC | CASSDSLYNEQFF
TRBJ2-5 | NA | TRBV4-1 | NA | TGCGCCAGCAGCCAAGGACTCCACCGCGGCCAAGAGACCCAGTACTTC | CASSQGLHRGQETQYF
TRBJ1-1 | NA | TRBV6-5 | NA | TGTGCCAGCAGGACTACGCCCTTAGAGGCTTTCTTT | CASRTTPLEAFF
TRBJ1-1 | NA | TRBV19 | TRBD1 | TGTGCCAGTATCAGGGGGAGCACTGAAGCTTTCTTT | CASIRGSTEAFF
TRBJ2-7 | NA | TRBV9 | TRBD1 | TGTGCCAGCAACCCGGGACAGGCAAACTACGAGCAGTACTTC | CASNPGQANYEQYF
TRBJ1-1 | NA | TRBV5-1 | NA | TGCGCCAGCAGCTTGGCCGTGCGGGCTGAAGCTTTCTTT | CASSLAVRAEAFF
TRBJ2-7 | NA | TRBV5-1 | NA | TGCGCCAGCAGCTTGGGCCAGGGGCCCTACGAGCAGTACTTC | CASSLGQGPYEQYF
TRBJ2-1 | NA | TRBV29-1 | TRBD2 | TGCAGCGTTGAAGCTAGCGGGGGCTACAATGAGCAGTTCTTC | CSVEASGGYNEQFF
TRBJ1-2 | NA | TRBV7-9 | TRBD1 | TGTGCCAGCAGCCCGGGGACAGGGGAAGTTTTGGGTGGCTACACCTTC | CASSPGTGEVLGGYTF
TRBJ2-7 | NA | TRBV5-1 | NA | TGCGCCAGCAGCACGGGCCCTGCGGGCGAGCAGTACTTC | CASSTGPAGEQYF
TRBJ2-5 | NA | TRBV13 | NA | TGTGCCAGCAGCTCCCGGCGGTACCAAGAGACCCAGTACTTC | CASSSRRYQETQYF
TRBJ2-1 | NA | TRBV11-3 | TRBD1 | TGTGCCAGCAGCTCGCACAGGGGGGAGCAGTTCTTC | CASSSHRGEQFF
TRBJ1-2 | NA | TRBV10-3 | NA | TGTGCCATCAGTGTAGAAGCAAACTATGGCTACACCTTC | CAISVEANYGYTF
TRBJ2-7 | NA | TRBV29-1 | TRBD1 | TGCAGCGCCCTACAGGGGGACCTATACGAGCAGTACTTC | CSALQGDLYEQYF
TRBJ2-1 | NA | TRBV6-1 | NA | TGTGCCAGCAGTGCCCTGCCGTCCCACTTGTACAATGAGCAGTTCTTC | CASSALPSHLYNEQFF
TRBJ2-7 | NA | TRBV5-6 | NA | TGTGCCAGCAGTTCAAACTACGAGCAGTACTTC | CASSSNYEQYF
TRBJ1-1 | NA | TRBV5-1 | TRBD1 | TGCGCCAGCAGCTTTGGACAGGGTGGGACTGGGGCTTTCTTT | CASSFGQGGTGAFF
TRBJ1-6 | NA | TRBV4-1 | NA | TGCGCCAGCAGCCAAGAGACTCACAGTAGGGGTTCACCCCTCCACTTT | CASSQETHSRGSPLHF
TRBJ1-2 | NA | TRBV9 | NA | TGTGCCAGCAGCGTGGGAGGGTTGGGTGGCTACACCTTC | CASSVGGLGGYTF
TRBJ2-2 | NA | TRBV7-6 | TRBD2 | TGTGCCAGCAGTGGGGCGGGAGGTCCCGGGGAGCTGTTTTTT | CASSGAGGPGELFF
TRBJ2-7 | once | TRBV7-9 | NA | TGTGCCAGCAGCTTAGAGCGCTACGAGCAGTACTTC | CASSLERYEQYF
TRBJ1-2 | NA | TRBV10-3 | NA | TGTGCCATCAATACTGGGGAGTATGGCTACACCTTC | CAINTGEYGYTF
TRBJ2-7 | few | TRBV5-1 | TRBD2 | TGCGCCAGCAGCATTACTAGCGGGGGGGCGCACGAGCAGTACTTC | CASSITSGGAHEQYF
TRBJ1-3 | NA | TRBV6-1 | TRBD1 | TGTGCCAGCAGTGTACAGGGGTGGGACACCATATATTTT | CASSVQGWDTIYF
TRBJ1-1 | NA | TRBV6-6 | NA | TGTGCCAGCAGTTACTCGAACAGGGCGAACACTGAAGCTTTCTTT | CASSYSNRANTEAFF
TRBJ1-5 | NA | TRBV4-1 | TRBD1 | TGCGCCAGCAGCCAAGGGGCAGGGACAGTTAGACAGCCCCAGCATTTT | CASSQGAGTVRQPQHF
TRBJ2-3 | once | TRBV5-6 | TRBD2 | TGTGCCAGCAGCCTGACTAGCACCTATACGCAGTATTTT | CASSLTSTYTQYF
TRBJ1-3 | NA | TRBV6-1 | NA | TGTGCCAGCAGTGAATGGGGGGGGTTGAGGTCTGGAAACACCATATATTTT | CASSEWGGLRSGNTIYF
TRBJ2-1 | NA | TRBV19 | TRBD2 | TGTGCCAGTAGTGAAGAGCGGGGGGGCAGAAATGAGCAGTTCTTC | CASSEERGGRNEQFF
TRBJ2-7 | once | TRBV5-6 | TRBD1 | TGTGCCAGCAATTTCGACAGGGGGTACTCCTACGAGCAGTACTTC | CASNFDRGYSYEQYF
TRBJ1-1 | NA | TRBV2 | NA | TGTGCCAGCAGTGACTGGGGTGACAGAGCAGCTTTCTTT | CASSDWGDRAAFF